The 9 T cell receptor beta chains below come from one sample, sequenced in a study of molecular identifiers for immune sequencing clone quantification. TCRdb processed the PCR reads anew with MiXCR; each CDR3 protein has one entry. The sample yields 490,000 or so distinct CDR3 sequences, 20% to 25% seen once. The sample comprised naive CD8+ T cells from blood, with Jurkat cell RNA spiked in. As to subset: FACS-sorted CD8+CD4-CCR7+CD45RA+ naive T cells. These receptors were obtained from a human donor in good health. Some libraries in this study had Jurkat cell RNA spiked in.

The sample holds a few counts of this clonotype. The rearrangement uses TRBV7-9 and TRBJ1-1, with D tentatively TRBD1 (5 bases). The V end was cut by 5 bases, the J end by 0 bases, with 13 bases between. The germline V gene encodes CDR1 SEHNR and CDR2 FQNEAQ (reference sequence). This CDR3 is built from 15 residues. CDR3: CASSNRDGLNTEAFF. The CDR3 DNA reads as TGTGCCAGCAGCAACCGGGACGGCTTGAACACTGAAGCTTTCTTT.

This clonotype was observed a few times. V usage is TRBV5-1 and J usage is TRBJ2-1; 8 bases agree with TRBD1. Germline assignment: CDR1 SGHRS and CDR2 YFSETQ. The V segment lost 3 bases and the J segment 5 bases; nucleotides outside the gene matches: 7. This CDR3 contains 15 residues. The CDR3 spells CASSWTGPLNNEQFF. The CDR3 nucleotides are TGCGCCAGCAGCTGGACAGGGCCACTGAACAATGAGCAGTTCTTC.

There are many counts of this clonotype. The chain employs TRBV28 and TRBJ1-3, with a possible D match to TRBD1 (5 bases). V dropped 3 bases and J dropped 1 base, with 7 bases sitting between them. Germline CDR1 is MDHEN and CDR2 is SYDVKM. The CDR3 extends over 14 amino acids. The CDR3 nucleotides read TGTGCCAGCAGTTTTAGGGGATCTGGAAACACCATATATTTT. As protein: CASSFRGSGNTIYF.

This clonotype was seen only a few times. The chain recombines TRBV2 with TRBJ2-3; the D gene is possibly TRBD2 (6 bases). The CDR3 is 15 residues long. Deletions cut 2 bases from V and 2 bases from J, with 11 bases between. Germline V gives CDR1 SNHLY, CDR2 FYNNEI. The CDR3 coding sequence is TGTGCCAGCAGTGAAAGTTGGGGGGACACAGATACGCAGTATTTT. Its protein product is CASSESWGDTDTQYF.

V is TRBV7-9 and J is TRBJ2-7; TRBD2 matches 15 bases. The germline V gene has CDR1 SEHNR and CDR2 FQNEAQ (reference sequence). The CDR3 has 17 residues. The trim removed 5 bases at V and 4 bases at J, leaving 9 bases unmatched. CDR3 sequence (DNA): TGTGCCAGCAGCGGCGGGACTAGCGGGAGGTCGGGATACGAGCAGTACTTC. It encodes CASSGGTSGRSGYEQYF.

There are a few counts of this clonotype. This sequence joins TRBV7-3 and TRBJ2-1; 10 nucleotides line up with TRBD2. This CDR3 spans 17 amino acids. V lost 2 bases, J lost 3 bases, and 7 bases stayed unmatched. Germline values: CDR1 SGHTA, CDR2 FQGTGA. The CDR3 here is CASSLLGSGRHYNEQFF. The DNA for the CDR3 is TGTGCCAGCAGCTTATTAGGTAGCGGGAGGCACTACAATGAGCAGTTCTTC.

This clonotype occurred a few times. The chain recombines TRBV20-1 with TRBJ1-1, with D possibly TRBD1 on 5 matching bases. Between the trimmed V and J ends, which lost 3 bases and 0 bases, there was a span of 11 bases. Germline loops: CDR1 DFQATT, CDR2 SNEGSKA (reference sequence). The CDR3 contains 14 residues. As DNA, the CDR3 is TGCAGTGCTAGCCCCGACAGTCTGAACACTGAAGCTTTCTTT. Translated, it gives CSASPDSLNTEAFF.

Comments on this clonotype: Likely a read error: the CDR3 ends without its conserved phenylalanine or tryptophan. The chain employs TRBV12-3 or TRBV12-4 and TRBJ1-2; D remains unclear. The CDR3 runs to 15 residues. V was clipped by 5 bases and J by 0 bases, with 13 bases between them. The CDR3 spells CASSTNTGANYGYTL. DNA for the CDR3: TGTGCCAGCAGTACAAACACTGGAGCTAACTATGGCTACACCCTC.

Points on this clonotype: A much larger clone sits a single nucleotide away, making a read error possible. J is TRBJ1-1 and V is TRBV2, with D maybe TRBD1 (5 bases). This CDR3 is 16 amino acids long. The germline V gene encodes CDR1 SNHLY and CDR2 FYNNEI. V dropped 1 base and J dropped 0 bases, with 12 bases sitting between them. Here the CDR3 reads CASSEGGVWMNTEAFF. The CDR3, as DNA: TGTGCCAGCAGTGAAGGGGGGGTTTGGATGAACACTGAAGCTTTCTTT.